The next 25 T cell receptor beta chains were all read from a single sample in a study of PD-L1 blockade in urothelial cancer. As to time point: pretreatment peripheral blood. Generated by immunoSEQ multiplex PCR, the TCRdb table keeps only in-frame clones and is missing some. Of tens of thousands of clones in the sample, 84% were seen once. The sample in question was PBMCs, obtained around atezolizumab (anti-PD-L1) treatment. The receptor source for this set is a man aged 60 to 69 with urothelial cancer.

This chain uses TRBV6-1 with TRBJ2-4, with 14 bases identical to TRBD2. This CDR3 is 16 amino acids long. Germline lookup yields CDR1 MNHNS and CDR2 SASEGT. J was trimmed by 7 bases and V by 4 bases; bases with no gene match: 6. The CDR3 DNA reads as TGTGCCAGCAGTGGAGGGACTAGCGGGAGAGGGAACATTCAGTACTTC. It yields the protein CASSGGTSGRGNIQYF.

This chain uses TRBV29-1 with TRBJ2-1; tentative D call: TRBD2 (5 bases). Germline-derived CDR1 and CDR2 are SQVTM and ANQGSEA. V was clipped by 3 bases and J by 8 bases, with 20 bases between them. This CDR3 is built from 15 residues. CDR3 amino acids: CSVDGEQAPGDEQFF. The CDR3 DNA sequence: TGCAGCGTTGACGGGGAGCAAGCCCCAGGCGATGAGCAGTTCTTC.

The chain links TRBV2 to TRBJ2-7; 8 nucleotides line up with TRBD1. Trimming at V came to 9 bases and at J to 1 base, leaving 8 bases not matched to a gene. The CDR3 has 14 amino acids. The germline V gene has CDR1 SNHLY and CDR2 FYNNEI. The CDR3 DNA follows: TGTGCCAGTTCAGGGGGCTTCCGTTCCTACGAGCAGTACTTC. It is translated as CASSGGFRSYEQYF.

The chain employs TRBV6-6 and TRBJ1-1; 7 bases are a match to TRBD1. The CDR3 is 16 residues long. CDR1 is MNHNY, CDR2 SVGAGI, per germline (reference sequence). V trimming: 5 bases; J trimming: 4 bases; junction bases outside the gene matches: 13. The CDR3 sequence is CASSPLEGQKATEAFF. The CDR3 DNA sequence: TGTGCCAGCAGTCCGCTAGAGGGACAGAAAGCCACTGAAGCTTTCTTT.

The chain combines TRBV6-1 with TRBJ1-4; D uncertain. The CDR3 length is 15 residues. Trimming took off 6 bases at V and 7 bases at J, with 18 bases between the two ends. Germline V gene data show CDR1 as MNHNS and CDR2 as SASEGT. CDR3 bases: TGTGCCAGCAGGAGAGGTCCGGTGGGAGGTGAAAAACTGTTTTTT. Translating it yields CASRRGPVGGEKLFF.

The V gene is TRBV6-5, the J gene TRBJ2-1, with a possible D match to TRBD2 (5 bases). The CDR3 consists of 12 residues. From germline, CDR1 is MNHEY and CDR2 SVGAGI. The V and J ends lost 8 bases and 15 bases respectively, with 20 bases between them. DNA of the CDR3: TGTGCCAGCCAACAGCTTGCGGGCCCCCCGTTCTTC. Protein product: CASQQLAGPPFF.

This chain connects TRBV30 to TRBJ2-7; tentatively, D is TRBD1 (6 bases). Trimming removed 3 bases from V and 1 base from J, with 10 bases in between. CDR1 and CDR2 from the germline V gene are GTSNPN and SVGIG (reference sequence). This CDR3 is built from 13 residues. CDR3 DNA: TGTGCCTGGAGGGGGACACGATCCTACGAGCAGTACTTC. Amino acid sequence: CAWRGTRSYEQYF.

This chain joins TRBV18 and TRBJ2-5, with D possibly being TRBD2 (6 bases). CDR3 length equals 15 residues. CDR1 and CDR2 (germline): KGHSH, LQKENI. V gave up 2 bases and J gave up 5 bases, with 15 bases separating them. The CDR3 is CASSPRLLGGETQYF. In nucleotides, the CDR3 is TGTGCCAGCTCACCAAGACTCCTTGGGGGGGAGACCCAGTACTTC.

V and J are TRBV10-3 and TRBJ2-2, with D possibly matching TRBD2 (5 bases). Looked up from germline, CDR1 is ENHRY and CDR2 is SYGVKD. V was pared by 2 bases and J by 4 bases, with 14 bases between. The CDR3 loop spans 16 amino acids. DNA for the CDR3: TGTGCCATCAGTGAGAGGGCGGTCGCGGGCACCGGGGAGCTGTTTTTT. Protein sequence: CAISERAVAGTGELFF.

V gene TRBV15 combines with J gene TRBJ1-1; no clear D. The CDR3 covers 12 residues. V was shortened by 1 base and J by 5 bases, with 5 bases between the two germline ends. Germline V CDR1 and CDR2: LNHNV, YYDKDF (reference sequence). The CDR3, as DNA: TGTGCCACCAGCAGAGCAGATACTGAAGCTTTCTTT. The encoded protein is CATSRADTEAFF.

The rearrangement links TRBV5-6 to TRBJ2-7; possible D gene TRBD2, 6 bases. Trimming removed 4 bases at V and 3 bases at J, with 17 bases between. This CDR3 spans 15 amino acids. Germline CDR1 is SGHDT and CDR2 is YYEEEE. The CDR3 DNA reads TGTGCCAGCAGCGCCGTTGGACTAAGGATCTACGAGCAGTACTTC. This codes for CASSAVGLRIYEQYF.

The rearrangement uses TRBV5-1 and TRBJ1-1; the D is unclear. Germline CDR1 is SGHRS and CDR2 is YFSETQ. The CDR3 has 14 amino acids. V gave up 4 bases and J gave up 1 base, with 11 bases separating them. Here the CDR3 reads CASSQPAKNTEAFF. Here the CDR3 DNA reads TGCGCCAGCAGCCAGCCAGCGAAGAACACTGAAGCTTTCTTT.

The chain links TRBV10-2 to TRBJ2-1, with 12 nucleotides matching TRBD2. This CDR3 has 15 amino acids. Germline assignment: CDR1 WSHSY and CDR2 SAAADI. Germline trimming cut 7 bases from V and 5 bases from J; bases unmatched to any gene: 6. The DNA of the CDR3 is TGCGCCAGCACCAAAGGACTAGCGGGAAACAATGAGCAGTTCTTC. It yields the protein CASTKGLAGNNEQFF.

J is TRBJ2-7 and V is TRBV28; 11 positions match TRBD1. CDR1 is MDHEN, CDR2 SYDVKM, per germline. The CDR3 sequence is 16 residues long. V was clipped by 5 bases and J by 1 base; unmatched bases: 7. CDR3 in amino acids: CASSAGTGGSSYEQYF. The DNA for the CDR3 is TGTGCCAGCAGTGCGGGGACAGGGGGAAGTTCCTACGAGCAGTACTTC.

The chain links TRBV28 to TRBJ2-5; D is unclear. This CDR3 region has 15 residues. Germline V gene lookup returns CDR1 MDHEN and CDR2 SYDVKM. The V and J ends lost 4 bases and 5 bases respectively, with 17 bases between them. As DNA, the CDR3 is TGTGCCAGCAGTTCCACCCTCGCAGCGTGGGAGACCCAGTACTTC. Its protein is CASSSTLAAWETQYF.

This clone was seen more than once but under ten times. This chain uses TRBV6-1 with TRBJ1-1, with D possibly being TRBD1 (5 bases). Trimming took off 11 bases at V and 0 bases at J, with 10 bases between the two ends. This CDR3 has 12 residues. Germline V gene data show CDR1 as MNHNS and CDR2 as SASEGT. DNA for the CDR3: TGTGCCGGAGGGGTGGTGAACACTGAAGCTTTCTTT. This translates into CAGGVVNTEAFF.

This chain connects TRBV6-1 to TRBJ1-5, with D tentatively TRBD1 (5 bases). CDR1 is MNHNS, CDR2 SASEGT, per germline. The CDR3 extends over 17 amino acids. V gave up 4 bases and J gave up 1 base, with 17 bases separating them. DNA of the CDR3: TGTGCCAGCAGTGGCCCCAACGGGAGGGGCAGCAATCAGCCCCAGCATTTT. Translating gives CASSGPNGRGSNQPQHF.

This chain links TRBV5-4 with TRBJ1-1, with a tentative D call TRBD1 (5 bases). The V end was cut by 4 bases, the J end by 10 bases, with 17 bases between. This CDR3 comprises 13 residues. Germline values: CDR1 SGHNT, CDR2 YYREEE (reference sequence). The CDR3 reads CASSRTDQGRAFF. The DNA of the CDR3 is TGTGCCAGCAGCCGGACGGACCAGGGTCGAGCTTTCTTT.

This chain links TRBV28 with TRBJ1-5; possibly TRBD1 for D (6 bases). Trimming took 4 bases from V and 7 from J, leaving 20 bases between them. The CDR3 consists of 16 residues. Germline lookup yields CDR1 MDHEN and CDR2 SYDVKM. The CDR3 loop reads CASSSYLGGGRQPQHF. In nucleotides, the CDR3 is TGTGCCAGCAGTTCCTATCTTGGCGGGGGCCGGCAGCCCCAGCATTTT.

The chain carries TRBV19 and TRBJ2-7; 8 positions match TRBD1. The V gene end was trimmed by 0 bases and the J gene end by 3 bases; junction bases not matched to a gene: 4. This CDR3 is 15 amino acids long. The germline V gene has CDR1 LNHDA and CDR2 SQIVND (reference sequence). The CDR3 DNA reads TGTGCCAGTAGTATAGACGGGACAGGAGTCTACGAGCAGTACTTC. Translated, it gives CASSIDGTGVYEQYF.

The CDR3 nucleotides read TGCGCCAGCCGCCGGGGGACTAGTAAGGAGACCCAGTACTTC. As protein: CASRRGTSKETQYF. The chain couples TRBV5-1 to TRBJ2-5; 8 nucleotides line up with TRBD2. The trim removed 7 bases at V and 5 bases at J, leaving 10 bases unmatched. This CDR3 is built from 14 residues. CDR1 SGHRS and CDR2 YFSETQ come from the germline V gene.

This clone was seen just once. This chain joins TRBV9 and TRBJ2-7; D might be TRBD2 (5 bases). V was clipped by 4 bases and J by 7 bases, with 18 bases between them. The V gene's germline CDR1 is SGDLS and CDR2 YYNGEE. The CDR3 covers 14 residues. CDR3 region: CASSSSTTPGEQYF. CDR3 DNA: TGTGCCAGCAGCTCATCGACAACCCCGGGGGAGCAGTACTTC.

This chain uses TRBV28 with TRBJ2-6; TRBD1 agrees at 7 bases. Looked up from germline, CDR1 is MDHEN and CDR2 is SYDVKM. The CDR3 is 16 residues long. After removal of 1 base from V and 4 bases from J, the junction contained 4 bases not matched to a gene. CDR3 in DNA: TGTGCCAGCAGTTTATACACAGGGGTCGGGGCCAACGTCCTGACTTTC. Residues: CASSLYTGVGANVLTF.

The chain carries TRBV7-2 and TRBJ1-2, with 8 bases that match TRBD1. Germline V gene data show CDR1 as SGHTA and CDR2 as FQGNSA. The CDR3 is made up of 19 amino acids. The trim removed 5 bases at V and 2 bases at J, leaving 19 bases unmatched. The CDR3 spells CASSPRLSRQGKGNYGYTF. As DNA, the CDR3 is TGTGCCAGCAGCCCCAGACTAAGCCGACAGGGGAAAGGAAACTATGGCTACACCTTC.

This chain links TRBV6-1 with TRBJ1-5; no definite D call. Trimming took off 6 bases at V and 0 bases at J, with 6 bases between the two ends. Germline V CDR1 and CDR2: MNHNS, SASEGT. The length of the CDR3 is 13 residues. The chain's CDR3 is CASRRDSNQPQHF. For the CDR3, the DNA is TGTGCCAGCAGACGGGATAGCAATCAGCCCCAGCATTTT.